These 3 T cell receptor beta chains came from one sample sequenced in a study of blood T cell repertoires in COVID-19. Profiled with immunoSEQ multiplex PCR; TCRdb holds only in-frame clones, not every one. The sample shows some 400,000 clones, more than 75% of them seen only once. The sequenced material came from peripheral blood. The receptors were gathered from a woman aged 30 to 39 with COVID-19, enrolled during active disease.

V is TRBV6-5 and J is TRBJ1-5, with 7 nucleotides matching TRBD1. J was trimmed by 4 bases and V by 6 bases; bases with no gene match: 6. This CDR3 contains 14 residues. The germline V gene has CDR1 MNHEY and CDR2 SVGAGI. CDR3 protein: CASRPDRVNQPQHF. CDR3 coding DNA: TGTGCCAGCAGACCTGACAGGGTGAATCAGCCCCAGCATTTT.

The J gene is TRBJ2-1, the V gene TRBV2; D is unresolved. V lost 3 bases, J lost 0 bases, and 9 bases lay in between. Germline V CDR1 and CDR2: SNHLY, FYNNEI. The CDR3 runs to 15 residues. The CDR3: CASSELASSYNEQFF. DNA for the CDR3: TGTGCCAGCAGTGAGCTGGCCAGCTCCTACAATGAGCAGTTCTTC. Looking up the rest from reference TRBV2 and TRBJ2-1 gives the full variable domain: EPEVTQTPSHQVTQMGQEVILRCVPISNHLYFYWYRQILGQKVEFLVSFYNNEISEKSEIFDDQFSVERPDGSNFTLKIRSTKLEDSAMYFCASSELASSYNEQFFGPGTRLTVL.

The rearrangement uses TRBV18 and TRBJ1-1; D unclear. CDR1 and CDR2 (germline): KGHSH, LQKENI. The CDR3 runs to 15 residues. V was clipped by 1 base and J by 4 bases, with 13 bases between them. The CDR3 nucleotides read TGTGCCAGCTCACCACTGGGAGCCGGAAGCACTGAAGCTTTCTTT. The encoded protein is CASSPLGAGSTEAFF.